These 30 T cell receptor beta chains originate from one sample sequenced in a study of T cells in Graves' hyperthyroidism and ophthalmopathy. Amplification of TCR beta CDR3 regions used RNA as the template. First-round RT-PCR targeting the TCR CDR3 was performed with the HTBI primer set. TCRdb re-analysed the multiplex PCR reads in MiXCR, keeping a single row per CDR3 protein. The sample lists approximately 400,000 distinct CDR3 sequences; around a sixth were seen once. The sample consisted of blood. The receptors here all came from a woman between 18 and 29 years old with Graves' hyperthyroidism.

This clonotype has just a few counts. The chain uses TRBV10-3 and TRBJ1-3, with 9 bases fitting TRBD1. CDR1 is ENHRY, CDR2 SYGVKD, per germline. Trimming cost V 4 bases and J 0 bases; bases outside gene matches: 13. The CDR3 length is 19 residues. CDR3 region: CAISAKDRGQGASGNTIYF. The CDR3 region has the DNA TGTGCCATCAGTGCGAAGGACAGGGGTCAAGGGGCCTCTGGAAACACCATATATTTT.

The table lists this clonotype with many counts. The rearrangement uses TRBV6-1 and TRBJ2-1; the D gene is possibly TRBD2 (6 bases). The V gene's germline CDR1 is MNHNS and CDR2 SASEGT. The CDR3 spans 14 residues. Deletions cut 7 bases from V and 5 bases from J, with 15 bases between. The CDR3 sequence: CASKEGPTDNEQFF. In DNA, the CDR3 is TGTGCCAGCAAGGAGGGACCGACGGACAATGAGCAGTTCTTC.

This clonotype has a handful of counts. Possible read error: a much larger clone is one base away. The CDR3 region has the DNA TGTGCCCGCAGCTTGGCTCGGCGCGAGCAGTACTTC. It codes for CARSLARREQYF. This chain uses TRBV5-6 with TRBJ2-7; D unclear. Germline V CDR1 and CDR2: SGHDT, YYEEEE. The CDR3 has 12 residues.

This clonotype has a count of ten or more. This chain links TRBV7-3 with TRBJ2-2; D gene ambiguous. Trimming shortened V by 3 bases and J by 7 bases, and 21 bases separated the two germline ends. Germline CDR1 SGHTA, CDR2 FQGTGA. The CDR3 extends over 17 amino acids. This chain's CDR3 is CASSFQPMTDLGGELFF. The DNA for the CDR3 is TGTGCCAGCAGCTTCCAACCAATGACCGACTTGGGCGGGGAGCTGTTTTTT.

The chain couples TRBV6-2 or TRBV6-3 to TRBJ1-2; 10 bases are shared with TRBD1. The CDR3 runs 17 residues. V was clipped by 5 bases and J by 4 bases; unmatched bases: 13. Per the germline V gene, CDR1 is MNHEY and CDR2 is SVGEGT. The CDR3 region is CASSAEVGTGVPYGYTF. The CDR3 DNA reads as TGTGCCAGCAGTGCCGAGGTCGGGACAGGGGTACCCTATGGCTACACCTTC.

This clonotype was observed at least ten times. The chain carries TRBV5-6 and TRBJ2-5; D uncertain. Trimming removed 4 bases at V and 2 bases at J, with 15 bases between. The CDR3 contains 15 residues. Germline V gene data show CDR1 as SGHDT and CDR2 as YYEEEE. CDR3: CASSLQTVIQETQYF. As DNA, the CDR3 is TGTGCCAGCAGCCTGCAGACTGTAATACAAGAGACCCAGTACTTC.

The chain recombines TRBV4-1 with TRBJ2-7; 8 nucleotides agree with TRBD2. V lost 2 bases to trimming and J lost 3 bases; unmatched junction nucleotides: 6. Germline values: CDR1 MGHRA, CDR2 YSYEKL. The CDR3 runs to 15 residues. In DNA form, the CDR3 reads TGCGCCAGCAGCCAAACGGGGGGGGCTGGCTACGAGCAGTACTTC. It yields the protein CASSQTGGAGYEQYF.

This clonotype was found many times. The chain recombines TRBV29-1 with TRBJ1-2, with TRBD1 matching 11 bases. The germline gives CDR1 SQVTM, CDR2 ANQGSEA. This CDR3 contains 16 residues. V was clipped by 1 base and J by 7 bases; unmatched bases: 11. CDR3 in DNA: TGCAGCGTTGAAGGGACAGGGGGCGTTAGAAGTGGTGGCTACACCTTC. Protein product: CSVEGTGGVRSGGYTF.

This clonotype occurred many times. The rearrangement uses TRBV11-2 and TRBJ2-7; D is unclear. The length of the CDR3 is 13 residues. V gave up 0 bases and J gave up 5 bases, with 8 bases separating them. Germline V gene lookup returns CDR1 SGHAT and CDR2 FQNNGV. Here the CDR3 reads CASSLDYIDEQYF. The CDR3 DNA reads TGTGCCAGCAGCTTAGATTATATCGACGAGCAGTACTTC.

To note about this clonotype: Being one base from a much bigger clone, this may be a read error. The J gene is TRBJ2-7, the V gene TRBV7-9; 7 bases fit TRBD1. Germline V lookup: CDR1 SEHNR, CDR2 FQNEAQ (reference sequence). Trimming at V came to 5 bases and at J to 9 bases, leaving 4 bases not matched to a gene. The CDR3 runs to 11 residues. The CDR3, as DNA: TGTGCCAGCAGCAGTGGACAGGCGCAGTACTTC. Translation gives CASSSGQAQYF.

This clonotype has a count of ten or more. The genes are TRBV7-2 and TRBJ2-7; D is possibly TRBD1 or TRBD2 (5 bases each). CDR3 length: 15 amino acids. Germline V gene sequence: CDR1 SGHTA, CDR2 FQGNSA. The V end lost 4 bases, the J end lost 1 base, and 14 bases lay between the germline ends. In DNA, the CDR3 is TGTGCCAGCAGCTCACATTGGGACCGATCCTACGAGCAGTACTTC. Its protein is CASSSHWDRSYEQYF.

At least ten counts were recorded for this clonotype. The chain carries TRBV6-5 and TRBJ2-7, with a possible D match to TRBD2 (5 bases). Germline lookup yields CDR1 MNHEY and CDR2 SVGAGI. V was pared by 2 bases and J by 4 bases, with 12 bases between. The CDR3 loop spans 14 amino acids. This CDR3 is CASSYASGFYEQYF. The CDR3 DNA follows: TGTGCCAGCAGTTACGCTTCGGGATTTTACGAGCAGTACTTC.

This clonotype was found many times. In DNA form, the CDR3 reads TGTGCCAGCACGGCAGCCCAGTACAATGAGCAGTTCTTC. Residues: CASTAAQYNEQFF. The chain links TRBV2 to TRBJ2-1; the D is unclear. Germline CDR1 and CDR2: SNHLY and FYNNEI. Deletions cut 7 bases from V and 4 bases from J, with 11 bases between. The CDR3 spans 13 residues. Based on the CDR3 plus reference TRBV2 and TRBJ2-1, the full variable domain is EPEVTQTPSHQVTQMGQEVILRCVPISNHLYFYWYRQILGQKVEFLVSFYNNEISEKSEIFDDQFSVERPDGSNFTLKIRSTKLEDSAMYFCASTAAQYNEQFFGPGTRLTVL.

This clonotype showed up many times. The gene calls are TRBV7-9 and TRBJ2-5; D not certain. Germline assignment: CDR1 SEHNR and CDR2 FQNEAQ (reference sequence). Trimming removed 1 base from V and 0 bases from J, with 6 bases in between. The CDR3 has 14 amino acids. CDR3 amino acids: CASSLGRNQETQYF. CDR3 DNA: TGTGCCAGCAGCTTAGGGCGGAACCAAGAGACCCAGTACTTC. The whole variable domain, remainder taken from reference TRBV7-9 and TRBJ2-5, is DTGVSQNPRHKITKRGQNVTFRCDPISEHNRLYWYRQTLGQGPEFLTYFQNEAQLEKSRLLSDRFSAERPKGSFSTLEIQRTEQGDSAMYLCASSLGRNQETQYFGPGTRLLVL.

This clonotype was seen many times. The chain has TRBV3-1 and TRBJ2-7; 12 bases line up with TRBD2. The germline gives CDR1 LGHDT, CDR2 YNNKEL (reference sequence). The CDR3 has 17 residues. The ends lost 4 bases at V and 1 base at J; junction bases unmatched: 8. CDR3 in amino acids: CASSPDDLAGGSYEQYF. CDR3 in DNA: TGTGCCAGCAGCCCCGACGACCTAGCGGGAGGGTCCTACGAGCAGTACTTC.

The V gene is TRBV2, the J gene TRBJ2-6, with unresolved D. CDR1 and CDR2 from the germline V gene are SNHLY and FYNNEI. The CDR3 is 14 residues long. Trimming pared 6 bases from V and 0 bases from J, leaving 6 bases between. CDR3 bases: TGTGCCAGCAGATATGACTCTGGGGCCAACGTCCTGACTTTC. Its protein product is CASRYDSGANVLTF.

The chain has TRBV6-2 or TRBV6-3 and TRBJ2-1, with D tentatively TRBD2 (6 bases). The ends were cut back, 7 bases at V and 0 bases at J, with 16 bases in the middle. CDR1 and CDR2 (germline): MNHEY, SVGEGT. The CDR3 is 16 residues long. CDR3 DNA sequence: TGTGCCAGCAATCCTCCGGGACTGAGCTCCTACAATGAGCAGTTCTTC. This gives the protein CASNPPGLSSYNEQFF.

This clonotype occurred a few times. This chain joins TRBV25-1 and TRBJ2-3; 11 nucleotides match TRBD1. The germline gives CDR1 MGHDK, CDR2 SYGVNS. This CDR3 has 16 residues. J was trimmed by 6 bases and V by 3 bases; bases with no gene match: 8. CDR3 in DNA: TGTGCCAGCAGTGACTGGCGGGACAGGGGGTATGATACGCAGTATTTT. It translates to CASSDWRDRGYDTQYF.

This clonotype was observed a few times. The chain uses TRBV29-1 and TRBJ2-7; D is unresolved. This CDR3 spans 11 amino acids. Germline lookup yields CDR1 SQVTM and CDR2 ANQGSEA. Trimming removed 2 bases at V and 6 bases at J, with 8 bases between. The CDR3 protein is CSVELGLEQYF. The CDR3 bases are TGCAGCGTTGAACTAGGGCTCGAGCAGTACTTC.

This clonotype was recorded at least ten times. The chain uses TRBV11-3 and TRBJ2-7; D perhaps matches TRBD2 (5 bases). Germline V CDR1 and CDR2: SGHNT, YENEEA. Trimming removed 0 bases at V and 1 base at J, with 13 bases between. CDR3 length: 16 residues. The CDR3 DNA sequence: TGTGCCAGCAGCTTAGATGGGTGGCAGCGGTCCTACGAGCAGTACTTC. Protein: CASSLDGWQRSYEQYF.

This clonotype was observed many times. The gene calls are TRBV28 and TRBJ2-3, with 8 positions matching TRBD2. The CDR3 spans 16 residues. CDR1 MDHEN and CDR2 SYDVKM come from the germline V gene. Unmatched junction bases numbered 4, after V lost 2 bases and J lost 0 bases. The CDR3 protein is CASSLQAGVSTDTQYF. The CDR3 DNA reads TGTGCCAGCAGTTTACAAGCGGGGGTTAGCACAGATACGCAGTATTTT. The variable domain in full, with the rest retrieved from reference TRBV28 and TRBJ2-3, is DVKVTQSSRYLVKRTGEKVFLECVQDMDHENMFWYRQDPGLGLRLIYFSYDVKMKEKGDIPEGYSVSREKKERFSLILESASTNQTSMYLCASSLQAGVSTDTQYFGPGTRLTVL.

The rearrangement links TRBV3-1 to TRBJ1-1; D not certain. The CDR3 loop spans 14 amino acids. CDR1 is LGHDT and CDR2 is YNNKEL in the germline V gene (reference sequence). V was pared by 0 bases and J by 6 bases, with 11 bases between. The CDR3 nucleotides are TGTGCCAGCAGCCAAGATGAGAGGGCAGCTGAAGCTTTCTTT. Its protein product is CASSQDERAAEAFF.

This chain joins TRBV12-5 and TRBJ2-1, with 10 bases fitting TRBD2. CDR3 length: 15 residues. The V segment lost 7 bases and the J segment 2 bases; nucleotides outside the gene matches: 5. Germline V gives CDR1 LGHNT, CDR2 FRNRAP. DNA for the CDR3: TGTGCTAGTGCTAATAGCGGGAGGCCCTACAATGAGCAGTTCTTC. Translation gives CASANSGRPYNEQFF.

This clonotype was detected ten times or more. V usage is TRBV12-3 or TRBV12-4 and J usage is TRBJ2-3; TRBD2 matches at 10 bases. This CDR3 is built from 15 residues. V gave up 6 bases and J gave up 2 bases; unmatched junction bases: 5. CDR3 sequence reads: CASRGTSENTDTQYF. DNA for the CDR3: TGTGCCAGCAGGGGGACTAGCGAAAACACAGATACGCAGTATTTT.

This clonotype was detected ten times or more. The chain recombines TRBV6-5 with TRBJ1-1; D gene uncertain. CDR3 length equals 14 residues. Trimming cost V 0 bases and J 4 bases, with 9 bases left between them. CDR1 MNHEY and CDR2 SVGAGI come from the germline V gene. The CDR3 loop is CASSYSGVSTEAFF. For the CDR3, the DNA is TGTGCCAGCAGTTACTCAGGTGTTAGCACTGAAGCTTTCTTT.

This clonotype has at least ten counts. V and J are TRBV7-8 and TRBJ2-7; 7 bases are shared with TRBD2. The CDR3 length is 15 residues. In germline, CDR1 is SGHVS, CDR2 FQNEAQ. V shed 2 bases and J 2 bases; nucleotides not matched to a gene: 6. This CDR3 is CASSLSTAGAYEQYF. For the CDR3, the DNA is TGTGCCAGCAGCTTATCCACCGCGGGGGCCTACGAGCAGTACTTC.

This clonotype was seen at least ten times. CDR3: CASSQDSQRGGHNEQFF. In nucleotides, the CDR3 is TGCGCCAGCAGCCAAGATAGTCAGCGGGGGGGACACAATGAGCAGTTCTTC. This chain links TRBV4-1 with TRBJ2-1; 10 bases are shared with TRBD2. This CDR3 has 17 residues. Germline V gives CDR1 MGHRA, CDR2 YSYEKL. The V segment lost 0 bases and the J segment 5 bases; nucleotides outside the gene matches: 7.

DNA of the CDR3: TGTGCCAGCAGTGCAGGACAGGGCGTTTCCTATAATTCACCCCTCCACTTT. Its translation is CASSAGQGVSYNSPLHF. This sequence joins TRBV28 and TRBJ1-6; TRBD1 agrees at 8 bases. The V and J ends lost 5 bases and 1 base, in that order; junction bases with no gene match: 7. Germline loops: CDR1 MDHEN, CDR2 SYDVKM. CDR3 size: 17 residues.

This clonotype was observed a handful of times. The J gene is TRBJ2-1, the V gene TRBV10-3; tentatively, D is TRBD2 (7 bases). Trimming took 8 bases from V and 2 from J, leaving 13 bases between them. CDR3 length equals 14 residues. CDR1 ENHRY and CDR2 SYGVKD come from the germline V gene. In DNA, the CDR3 is TGTGCCATCGGGGGCGGGGGTCCCTACAATGAGCAGTTCTTC. Protein product: CAIGGGGPYNEQFF.

This clonotype was seen repeatedly, ten times or more. This chain connects TRBV19 to TRBJ1-1; no clear D. V lost 8 bases and J 2 bases, leaving 9 bases between the germline ends. The CDR3 loop spans 12 amino acids. The germline CDR1 and CDR2 sequences are LNHDA and SQIVND (reference sequence). CDR3 in DNA: TGTGCCAGTGTTGACGGTAACACTGAAGCTTTCTTT. Its protein is CASVDGNTEAFF.